This record looks at one T cell receptor beta chain sequence and its context. Its cognate antigen is unknown. The V end was cut by 6 bases, the J end by 8 bases, with 17 bases between. This CDR3 has 15 residues. Germline-derived CDR1 and CDR2 are LGHDT and YNNKEL (reference sequence). The sample belongs to a study of T cells in Graves' hyperthyroidism and ophthalmopathy. Study background: Peripheral blood was taken when the disease was first diagnosed, before any treatment began.

General observations from the study: Classification by a 13 V-J model distinguished ophthalmopathy from stable hyperthyroidism. The model made its ophthalmopathy prediction, and onset followed a median around 6.5 months later.

Patients with uncontrolled infections, other autoimmune diseases, pregnancy or lactation were excluded. RNA transcripts served as the template for amplifying TCR beta CDR3 regions. Primed by the HTBI set, a first-round RT-PCR was run on the TCR CDR3. MiXCR, run by TCRdb on the multiplex PCR reads, gives a single entry per CDR3 protein. This sample carries approximately 620,000 distinct CDR3 sequences, 16% of them seen once, and the ten largest clones take 3% to 4%. The gene calls are TRBV3-1 and TRBJ1-6, with D perhaps TRBD1 (5 bases). The origin of this receptor is a middle-aged woman with Graves' ophthalmopathy. The sample comprised blood. CDR3 loop: CASSYVRGADSPLHF. The CDR3 DNA sequence: TGTGCCAGCAGTTACGTACGGGGCGCGGATTCACCCCTCCACTTT.